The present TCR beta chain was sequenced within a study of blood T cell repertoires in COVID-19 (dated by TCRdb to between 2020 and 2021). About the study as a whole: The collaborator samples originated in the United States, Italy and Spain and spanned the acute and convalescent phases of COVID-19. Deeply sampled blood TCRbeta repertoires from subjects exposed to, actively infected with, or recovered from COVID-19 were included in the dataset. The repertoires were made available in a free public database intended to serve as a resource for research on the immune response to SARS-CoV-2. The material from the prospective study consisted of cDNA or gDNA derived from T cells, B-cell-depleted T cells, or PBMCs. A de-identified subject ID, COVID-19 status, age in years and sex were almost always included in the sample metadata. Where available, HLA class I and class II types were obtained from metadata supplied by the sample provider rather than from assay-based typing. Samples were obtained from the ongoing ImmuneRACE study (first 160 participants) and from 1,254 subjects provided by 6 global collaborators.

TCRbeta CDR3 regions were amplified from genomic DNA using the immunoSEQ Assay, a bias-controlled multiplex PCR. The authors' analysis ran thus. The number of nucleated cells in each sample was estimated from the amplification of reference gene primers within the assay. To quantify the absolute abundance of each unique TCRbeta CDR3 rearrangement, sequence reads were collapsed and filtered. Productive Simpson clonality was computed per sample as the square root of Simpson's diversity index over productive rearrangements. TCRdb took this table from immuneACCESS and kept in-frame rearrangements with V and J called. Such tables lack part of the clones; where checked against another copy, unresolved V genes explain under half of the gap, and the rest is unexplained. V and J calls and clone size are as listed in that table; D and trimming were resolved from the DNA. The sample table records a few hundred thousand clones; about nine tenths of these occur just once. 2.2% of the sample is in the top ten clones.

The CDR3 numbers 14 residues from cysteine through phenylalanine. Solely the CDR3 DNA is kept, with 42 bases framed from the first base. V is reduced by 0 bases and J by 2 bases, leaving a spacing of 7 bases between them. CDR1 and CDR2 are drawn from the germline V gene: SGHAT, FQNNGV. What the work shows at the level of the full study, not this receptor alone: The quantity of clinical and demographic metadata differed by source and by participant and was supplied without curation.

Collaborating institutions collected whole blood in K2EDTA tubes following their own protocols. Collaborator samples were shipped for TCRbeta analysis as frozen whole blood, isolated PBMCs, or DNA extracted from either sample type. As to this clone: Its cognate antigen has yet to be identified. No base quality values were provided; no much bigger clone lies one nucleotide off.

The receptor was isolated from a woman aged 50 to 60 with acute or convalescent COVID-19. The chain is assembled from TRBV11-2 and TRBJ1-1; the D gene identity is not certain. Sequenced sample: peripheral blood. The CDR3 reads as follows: CASSLETGNTEAFF. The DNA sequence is TGTGCCAGCAGCTTAGAAACGGGAAACACTGAAGCTTTCTTT.